The next 22 T cell receptor beta chains were all read from a single sample in a study of cytomegalovirus exposure and HLA in healthy donors. The PCR had 60 Vbeta and 13 Jbeta primers. Profiling relied on immunoSEQ multiplex PCR, and the TCRdb table lists in-frame clones only, not all of them. This sample's table reports about 150,000 clones. Sample: PBMCs. Receptor source: a woman aged 50 to 60 in good health and CMV-seronegative.

V is TRBV9 and J is TRBJ2-3; 8 bases are a match to TRBD2. The V segment lost 1 base and the J segment 3 bases; nucleotides outside the gene matches: 4. Germline V gives CDR1 SGDLS, CDR2 YYNGEE. CDR3 length equals 15 residues. The CDR3 bases are TGTGCCAGCAGCGTATTAGCGGGGTCAACAGATACGCAGTATTTT. Protein: CASSVLAGSTDTQYF. Full variable domain (remainder filled in from reference TRBV9 and TRBJ2-3): DSGVTQTPKHLITATGQRVTLRCSPRSGDLSVYWYQQSLDQGLQFLIQYYNGEERAKGNILERFSAQQFPDLHSELNLSSLELGDSALYFCASSVLAGSTDTQYFGPGTRLTVL.

The chain combines TRBV6-5 with TRBJ1-2, with D possibly TRBD1 on 5 matching bases. V gave up 0 bases and J gave up 2 bases, with 7 bases separating them. Germline V CDR1 and CDR2: MNHEY, SVGAGI. The CDR3 has 14 residues. CDR3 region: CASSYSQENYGYTF. CDR3 coding DNA: TGTGCCAGCAGTTACTCACAGGAGAACTATGGCTACACCTTC.

The chain is built from TRBV7-9 and TRBJ1-2; D unresolved. This CDR3 has 12 residues. Trimming shortened V by 1 base and J by 5 bases, and 5 bases separated the two germline ends. Germline V gene lookup returns CDR1 SEHNR and CDR2 FQNEAQ (reference sequence). CDR3 in DNA: TGTGCCAGCAGCTTAGGGCAGTATGGCTACACCTTC. Its translation: CASSLGQYGYTF.

This chain links TRBV19 with TRBJ1-2; D ambiguous. The CDR3 is 18 residues long. Trimming cost V 3 bases and J 0 bases, with 20 bases left between them. Germline CDR1 reads LNHDA; CDR2 reads SQIVND (reference sequence). CDR3 amino acids: CASSIIFLLGRPNYGYTF. CDR3 nucleotide sequence: TGTGCCAGTAGTATTATCTTTCTCCTGGGCAGACCTAACTATGGCTACACCTTC.

This chain uses TRBV5-6 with TRBJ1-5; 7 positions agree with TRBD1. CDR1 is SGHDT and CDR2 is YYEEEE in the germline V gene. V lost 4 bases, J lost 5 bases, and 3 bases stayed unmatched. The CDR3 loop spans 13 amino acids. Here the CDR3 DNA reads TGTGCCAGCAGCCCGACAGGGCATCAGCCCCAGCATTTT. Translating it yields CASSPTGHQPQHF.

The J gene is TRBJ2-4, the V gene TRBV28, with TRBD1 matching 7 bases. In germline, CDR1 is MDHEN, CDR2 SYDVKM. CDR3 length: 17 amino acids. Trimming took 5 bases from V and 0 from J; bases not matched to a gene: 10. CDR3 DNA sequence: TGTGCCAGCAGTCCCTGGGGGACAGAGTCAGCCAAAAACATTCAGTACTTC. Translation: CASSPWGTESAKNIQYF.

V is TRBV25-1 and J is TRBJ1-5; 9 bases map to TRBD1. The length of the CDR3 is 15 residues. CDR1 and CDR2 from the germline V gene are MGHDK and SYGVNS. The V segment lost 3 bases and the J segment 4 bases; nucleotides outside the gene matches: 4. In nucleotides, the CDR3 is TGTGCCAGCAGTGAGGGGACAGGGTATAATCAGCCCCAGCATTTT. It specifies CASSEGTGYNQPQHF.

The V gene is TRBV19, the J gene TRBJ2-7, with TRBD1 matching 7 bases. The CDR3 has 16 amino acids. Looked up from germline, CDR1 is LNHDA and CDR2 is SQIVND (reference sequence). Germline trimming cut 5 bases from V and 5 bases from J; bases unmatched to any gene: 15. CDR3 sequence (DNA): TGTGCCAGTAGTGGGGATTCAAGGACAGGTTTCGACGAGCAGTACTTC. Protein: CASSGDSRTGFDEQYF.

The rearrangement joins TRBV25-1 to TRBJ2-2, with 9 bases that match TRBD1. In germline, CDR1 is MGHDK, CDR2 SYGVNS. The length of the CDR3 is 15 residues. The V segment lost 8 bases and the J segment 1 base; nucleotides outside the gene matches: 5. The CDR3 DNA is TGTGCCAGCCTGCCGGGACAGGGGAACACCGGGGAGCTGTTTTTT. It yields the protein CASLPGQGNTGELFF. The full variable domain, completed using reference TRBV25-1 and TRBJ2-2, is EADIYQTPRYLVIGTGKKITLECSQTMGHDKMYWYQQDPGMELHLIHYSYGVNSTEKGDLSSESTVSRIRTEHFPLTLESARPSHTSQYLCASLPGQGNTGELFFGEGSRLTVL.

The chain combines TRBV5-8 with TRBJ1-1; D unclear. Trimming pared 2 bases from V and 1 base from J, leaving 9 bases between. This CDR3 is built from 14 residues. In germline, CDR1 is SGHTS, CDR2 YDEGEE. The DNA for the CDR3 is TGTGCCAGCAGCTTCACTTTCAAGAACACTGAAGCTTTCTTT. Translating it yields CASSFTFKNTEAFF.

The chain joins TRBV19 to TRBJ2-1; TRBD2 matches 8 bases. The length of the CDR3 is 15 residues. V was pared by 3 bases and J by 10 bases, with 11 bases of the junction left unmatched. Germline-derived CDR1 and CDR2 are LNHDA and SQIVND (reference sequence). CDR3 in DNA: TGTGCCAGTAGTATCTCGGGGGGGTCCGCGACGGAGCAGTTCTTC. Protein sequence: CASSISGGSATEQFF.

The V gene is TRBV30, the J gene TRBJ1-2; D is possibly TRBD1 (6 bases). The CDR3 has 11 residues. Per germline, CDR1 GTSNPN and CDR2 SVGIG (reference sequence). Trimming removed 4 bases at V and 4 bases at J, with 7 bases between. The CDR3 coding sequence is TGTGCCTGGACGGACAGCTATGGCTACACCTTC. Translation gives CAWTDSYGYTF.

The chain links TRBV1 to TRBJ2-3; the table's D gene call, TRBD2, was not cross checked with the DNA. TRBV1 is marked as a pseudogene. This CDR3 comprises 13 residues. CDR3 region: CTSSQDETDTQYF. DNA of the CDR3: TGCACCAGCAGCCAAGATGAGACAGATACGCAGTATTTT.

The genes are TRBV6-5 and TRBJ1-6, with 7 bases that match TRBD1. CDR1 is MNHEY and CDR2 is SVGAGI in the germline V gene. This CDR3 region has 14 residues. With V trimmed by 2 bases and J by 9 bases, 4 bases remained unmatched. CDR3 protein: CASSYGTEGSPLHF. The CDR3 nucleotides read TGTGCCAGCAGTTACGGGACAGAAGGTTCACCCCTCCACTTT.

The genes are TRBV6-1 and TRBJ2-5; a possible D gene is TRBD1 (6 bases). CDR3 size: 13 residues. The germline CDR1 and CDR2 sequences are MNHNS and SASEGT. The V end was cut by 7 bases, the J end by 3 bases, with 12 bases between. The CDR3 here is CASTGTLEETQYF. The CDR3 DNA reads TGTGCCAGCACGGGGACACTCGAAGAGACCCAGTACTTC.

This chain links TRBV6-5 with TRBJ1-3, with unresolved D. Trimming shortened V by 2 bases and J by 4 bases, and 6 bases separated the two germline ends. This CDR3 comprises 13 residues. Germline V gene sequence: CDR1 MNHEY, CDR2 SVGAGI. CDR3 sequence (DNA): TGTGCCAGCAGTTACGAGAGAGGAAACACCATATATTTT. Amino acid sequence: CASSYERGNTIYF.

This chain joins TRBV7-8 and TRBJ1-2, with D possibly being TRBD1 (5 bases). The CDR3 consists of 15 residues. From germline, CDR1 is SGHVS and CDR2 FQNEAQ. V was cut by 3 bases and J by 3 bases, with 14 bases left in between. The chain's CDR3 is CASSFLRGSDYGYTF. The DNA of the CDR3 is TGTGCCAGCAGCTTTTTAAGGGGCTCGGACTATGGCTACACCTTC.

J is TRBJ1-3 and V is TRBV7-2, with no clear D. Trimming shortened V by 4 bases and J by 0 bases, and 22 bases separated the two germline ends. The CDR3 runs to 19 residues. CDR1 and CDR2 (germline): SGHTA, FQGNSA. CDR3 sequence (DNA): TGTGCCAGCAGCTCTCCACGGGGATCGGTGTCGAGCTCTGGAAACACCATATATTTT. This gives the protein CASSSPRGSVSSSGNTIYF.

The chain is built from TRBV30 and TRBJ2-1; tentative D call: TRBD2 (6 bases). The CDR3 loop spans 14 amino acids. Trimming stripped 3 bases from V and 5 bases from J, with 14 bases between. Germline lookup yields CDR1 GTSNPN and CDR2 SVGIG (reference sequence). The CDR3 bases are TGTGCCTGGAGCCGGGACTTCGTTAACAATGAGCAGTTCTTC. Its protein product is CAWSRDFVNNEQFF.

About this clone: Within the sample, other DNA sequences also encode this same CDR3. The chain has TRBV4-1 and TRBJ2-1; 8 bases agree with TRBD2. Germline V gives CDR1 MGHRA, CDR2 YSYEKL. CDR3 length: 16 amino acids. V gave up 1 base and J gave up 8 bases; unmatched junction bases: 10. CDR3 DNA: TGCGCCAGCAGCCAAGTTAGGGCGGGAGGACGAGATGAGCAGTTCTTC. Its protein is CASSQVRAGGRDEQFF.

This chain uses TRBV15 with TRBJ2-2; TRBD1 agrees at 8 bases. The ends lost 5 bases at V and 1 base at J; junction bases unmatched: 3. CDR1 LNHNV and CDR2 YYDKDF come from the germline V gene (reference sequence). CDR3 length equals 15 residues. CDR3 coding DNA: TGTGCCACCAGCCCCAGGGGGCGGAACACCGGGGAGCTGTTTTTT. Translated: CATSPRGRNTGELFF.

This chain connects TRBV5-1 to TRBJ1-3; maybe TRBD1 (5 bases). CDR1 is SGHRS and CDR2 is YFSETQ in the germline V gene. The CDR3 runs to 16 residues. Trimming shortened V by 0 bases and J by 8 bases, and 18 bases separated the two germline ends. The CDR3 spells CASSLGPGTTEDTIYF. Here the CDR3 DNA reads TGCGCCAGCAGCTTGGGCCCTGGGACTACCGAGGACACCATATATTTT.